The 30 T cell receptor beta chains given below trace back to one sample, sequenced in a study of blood T cell repertoires in COVID-19. Produced via immunoSEQ multiplex PCR; TCRdb's table is partial and in-frame only. Of around 120,000 clones detected, over 70% appear once; the ten largest clones hold approximately 2.4%. Sequenced input: peripheral blood. The source is a man aged 70 or older with acute or convalescent COVID-19.

The chain employs TRBV12-3 or TRBV12-4 and TRBJ2-3; D uncertain. CDR3 size: 13 residues. Between the trimmed V and J ends, which lost 4 bases and 4 bases, there was a span of 9 bases. The CDR3 nucleotides are TGTGCCAGCAGTTCCCTAGTCTCAGATACGCAGTATTTT. Translation gives CASSSLVSDTQYF.

The chain combines TRBV2 with TRBJ1-5, with a possible D match to TRBD1 (5 bases). The CDR3 has 15 amino acids. V was shortened by 7 bases and J by 1 base, with 14 bases between the two germline ends. The V gene's germline CDR1 is SNHLY and CDR2 FYNNEI. CDR3 bases: TGTGCCAGCACCCGAACAGGTGCGAGCAATCAGCCCCAGCATTTT. Translating it yields CASTRTGASNQPQHF.

This clone has more than one count but fewer than ten. The rearrangement links TRBV7-9 to TRBJ2-2; weak D call: TRBD1 (6 bases). Germline V CDR1 and CDR2: SEHNR, FQNEAQ (reference sequence). Trimming stripped 7 bases from V and 1 base from J, with 13 bases between. This CDR3 contains 15 residues. The CDR3 region has the DNA TGTGCCAGCACCTCTGTAGGGGGGAACACCGGGGAGCTGTTTTTT. Amino acids: CASTSVGGNTGELFF.

The V call is TRBV7-3, the J call TRBJ2-2; 8 bases agree with TRBD1. V lost 5 bases to trimming and J lost 5 bases; unmatched junction nucleotides: 7. This CDR3 comprises 15 residues. Germline V CDR1 and CDR2: SGHTA, FQGTGA. CDR3 sequence reads: CASSPRQGSTGELFF. The CDR3 DNA reads TGTGCCAGCAGCCCCCGACAGGGGTCAACCGGGGAGCTGTTTTTT.

This clone was observed a few times. V is TRBV7-9 and J is TRBJ1-5, with D perhaps TRBD1 (6 bases). The CDR3 totals 13 residues. The ends were cut back, 5 bases at V and 4 bases at J, with 9 bases in the middle. Germline CDR1 SEHNR, CDR2 FQNEAQ (reference sequence). The CDR3 is CASSPTGNQPQHF. Written as DNA, the CDR3 is TGTGCCAGCAGCCCGACAGGAAATCAGCCCCAGCATTTT.

The rearrangement joins TRBV9 to TRBJ2-3; 9 bases agree with TRBD2. V gave up 0 bases and J gave up 6 bases; unmatched junction bases: 11. Germline CDR1 and CDR2: SGDLS and YYNGEE. This CDR3 comprises 17 residues. CDR3 DNA: TGTGCCAGCAGCGTAGGAGCTAGCGGGGTGCAGGGGGATACGCAGTATTTT. Translating it yields CASSVGASGVQGDTQYF.

V is TRBV4-2 and J is TRBJ2-1, with TRBD1 identical over 11 bases. This CDR3 is 16 amino acids long. Per the germline V gene, CDR1 is LGHNA and CDR2 is YNFKEQ. Losses at the gene ends were 1 base for V and 6 bases for J; bases not matched to a gene: 5. CDR3 amino acids: CASSQGRTGGFNEQFF. DNA of the CDR3: TGTGCCAGCAGCCAAGGAAGGACAGGGGGCTTCAATGAGCAGTTCTTC.

The J gene is TRBJ1-6, the V gene TRBV6-2 or TRBV6-3, with D possibly matching TRBD1 (5 bases). Germline V gene sequence: CDR1 MNHEY, CDR2 SVGEGT. There are 14 residues in the CDR3. Trimming removed 5 bases at V and 5 bases at J, with 10 bases between. The CDR3 coding sequence is TGTGCCAGCAGTGAGACAGAGCATAATTCACCCCTCCACTTT. Translation: CASSETEHNSPLHF.

J is TRBJ2-5 and V is TRBV14; 15 bases align to TRBD2. Germline V lookup: CDR1 SGHDN, CDR2 FVKESK. The J segment lost 5 bases and the V segment lost 4 bases, leaving 5 bases of the junction unmatched. This CDR3 has 16 amino acids. CDR3 in amino acids: CASSPPGTSGGETQYF. The DNA for the CDR3 is TGTGCCAGCAGCCCCCCCGGGACTAGCGGGGGGGAGACCCAGTACTTC.

This sequence joins TRBV5-1 and TRBJ2-5; 7 bases are a match to TRBD1. The CDR3 runs to 14 residues. CDR1 and CDR2 (germline): SGHRS, YFSETQ. V lost 6 bases, J lost 5 bases, and 10 bases stayed unmatched. CDR3 DNA: TGCGCCAGCACTACAGGGGAATTGGGTGAGACCCAGTACTTC. Amino acid sequence: CASTTGELGETQYF.

The chain combines TRBV5-1 with TRBJ1-3, with a tentative D call TRBD1 (5 bases). V was cut by 1 base and J by 4 bases, with 12 bases left in between. The length of the CDR3 is 15 residues. CDR1 and CDR2 (germline): SGHRS, YFSETQ. The CDR3 is CASSLIAGSGNTIYF. The CDR3, as DNA: TGCGCCAGCAGCTTGATCGCAGGGTCCGGAAACACCATATATTTT.

The table lists this clone with a few counts. The chain has TRBV12-5 and TRBJ1-5; D is ambiguous. CDR1 and CDR2 from the germline V gene are LGHNT and FRNRAP. Trimming stripped 1 base from V and 5 bases from J, with 6 bases between. The CDR3 spans 13 residues. Written as DNA, the CDR3 is TGTGCTAGTGGTTTGGGCGGGTATCAGCCCCAGCATTTT. Translating it yields CASGLGGYQPQHF. The entire variable domain, with the rest obtained from reference TRBV12-5 and TRBJ1-5, is as follows: DARVTQTPRHKVTEMGQEVTMRCQPILGHNTVFWYRQTMMQGLELLAYFRNRAPLDDSGMPKDRFSAEMPDATLATLKIQPSEPRDSAVYFCASGLGGYQPQHFGDGTRLSIL.

V usage is TRBV9 and J usage is TRBJ2-3, with 10 bases identical to TRBD2. Unmatched junction bases numbered 8, after V lost 0 bases and J lost 4 bases. Germline CDR1 and CDR2: SGDLS and YYNGEE. CDR3 length: 17 amino acids. The CDR3 nucleotides are TGTGCCAGCAGCGTAGGGAGTAGCGGGGGGTTGGCAGATACGCAGTATTTT. It yields the protein CASSVGSSGGLADTQYF. The full variable domain, rest sourced from reference TRBV9 and TRBJ2-3, is DSGVTQTPKHLITATGQRVTLRCSPRSGDLSVYWYQQSLDQGLQFLIQYYNGEERAKGNILERFSAQQFPDLHSELNLSSLELGDSALYFCASSVGSSGGLADTQYFGPGTRLTVL.

This chain joins TRBV5-1 and TRBJ1-1; 10 nucleotides line up with TRBD1. Trimming took 0 bases from V and 3 from J; bases not matched to a gene: 2. CDR3 size: 15 residues. Germline V gives CDR1 SGHRS, CDR2 YFSETQ. CDR3 in amino acids: CASSLGGTGDTEAFF. In DNA form, the CDR3 reads TGCGCCAGCAGCTTGGGGGGGACAGGGGACACTGAAGCTTTCTTT.

This sequence joins TRBV12-3 or TRBV12-4 and TRBJ2-3; D perhaps matches TRBD2 (5 bases). This CDR3 is 13 amino acids long. Deletions cut 6 bases from V and 4 bases from J, with 11 bases between. This chain's CDR3 is CASSHPGSDTQYF. The CDR3 DNA is TGTGCCAGCAGCCACCCGGGGTCAGATACGCAGTATTTT.

V is TRBV14 and J is TRBJ1-2; 8 nucleotides align to TRBD1. The CDR3 loop spans 15 amino acids. Trimming at V came to 6 bases and at J to 5 bases, leaving 11 bases not matched to a gene. From germline, CDR1 is SGHDN and CDR2 FVKESK. CDR3 in amino acids: CASSEGPGTGYGYTF. DNA for the CDR3: TGTGCCAGCAGTGAAGGTCCCGGGACAGGTTATGGCTACACCTTC.

This clone showed up just a few times. This chain joins TRBV29-1 and TRBJ2-7, with D possibly TRBD1 on 6 matching bases. Germline CDR1 reads SQVTM; CDR2 reads ANQGSEA. The V end was cut by 7 bases, the J end by 6 bases, with 16 bases between. CDR3 size: 12 residues. This CDR3 reads CSGPAQGSEQYF. In DNA form, the CDR3 reads TGCAGCGGGCCGGCACAGGGATCCGAGCAGTACTTC.

A single count supports this clone. The rearrangement joins TRBV2 to TRBJ1-5; 7 nucleotides align to TRBD1. CDR3 length: 14 amino acids. Germline CDR1 and CDR2: SNHLY and FYNNEI. Trimming cost V 6 bases and J 3 bases; bases outside gene matches: 5. CDR3 amino acids: CASRPDRYNQPQHF. The CDR3, as DNA: TGTGCCAGCAGACCGGACAGGTACAATCAGCCCCAGCATTTT.

This chain connects TRBV5-1 to TRBJ2-3; TRBD1 agrees at 7 bases. The CDR3 has 14 residues. The germline V gene encodes CDR1 SGHRS and CDR2 YFSETQ. J gave up 4 bases and V 4 bases, and 6 bases lay outside the gene matches. CDR3 DNA: TGCGCCAGCAGCACCCAGGGGGTGGCAGATACGCAGTATTTT. Its translation: CASSTQGVADTQYF.

This chain joins TRBV27 and TRBJ2-7; 12 bases line up with TRBD2. Per the germline V gene, CDR1 is MNHEY and CDR2 is SMNVEV (reference sequence). The CDR3 covers 16 residues. Trimming cost V 5 bases and J 7 bases; bases outside gene matches: 12. The CDR3 loop is CASSMTSGGRSGEQYF. As DNA, the CDR3 is TGTGCCAGCAGTATGACTAGCGGGGGCCGTTCGGGAGAGCAGTACTTC.

The V and J genes are TRBV6-1 and TRBJ1-4; weak D call: TRBD1 (5 bases). V shed 1 base and J shed 7 bases, with 13 bases lying between them. CDR1 is MNHNS, CDR2 SASEGT, per germline. The CDR3 length is 15 residues. The CDR3 region is CASSEGAGSAEKLFF. CDR3 sequence (DNA): TGTGCCAGCAGTGAAGGAGCAGGGTCGGCTGAAAAACTGTTTTTT.

This chain joins TRBV5-4 and TRBJ2-3, with TRBD2 matching 7 bases. Looked up from germline, CDR1 is SGHNT and CDR2 is YYREEE (reference sequence). The V segment lost 3 bases and the J segment 7 bases; nucleotides outside the gene matches: 2. There are 12 residues in the CDR3. This CDR3 reads CASSWGLNTQYF. CDR3 in DNA: TGTGCCAGCAGCTGGGGACTAAATACGCAGTATTTT. Complete variable domain (other parts from reference TRBV5-4 and TRBJ2-3): ETGVTQSPTHLIKTRGQQVTLRCSSQSGHNTVSWYQQALGQGPQFIFQYYREEENGRGNFPPRFSGLQFPNYSSELNVNALELDDSALYLCASSWGLNTQYFGPGTRLTVL.

V is TRBV6-1 and J is TRBJ2-1; TRBD2 agrees at 8 bases. This CDR3 is built from 16 residues. Trimming at V came to 4 bases and at J to 8 bases, leaving 13 bases not matched to a gene. The germline V gene has CDR1 MNHNS and CDR2 SASEGT. As DNA, the CDR3 is TGTGCCAGCAGTGCAATAGCGGGGAAGGTCTGGGATGAGCAGTTCTTC. This codes for CASSAIAGKVWDEQFF.

The chain has TRBV9 and TRBJ2-1; D is ambiguous. Trimming removed 2 bases at V and 0 bases at J, with 6 bases between. This CDR3 is built from 14 residues. In germline, CDR1 is SGDLS, CDR2 YYNGEE. The CDR3 DNA follows: TGTGCCAGCAGCGTCACATCCTCCTACAATGAGCAGTTCTTC. It yields the protein CASSVTSSYNEQFF.

This rearrangement joins TRBV5-8 to TRBJ1-3; a weak D match, TRBD1 (6 bases). CDR3 length equals 18 residues. Germline V CDR1 and CDR2: SGHTS, YDEGEE. V shed 0 bases and J shed 1 base, with 17 bases lying between them. In DNA form, the CDR3 reads TGTGCCAGCAGCTTGGGTTATGGACAGAGTTTGTCTGGAAACACCATATATTTT. Translated: CASSLGYGQSLSGNTIYF.

The chain uses TRBV5-6 and TRBJ1-2; D is possibly TRBD1 (5 bases). Germline CDR1 and CDR2: SGHDT and YYEEEE. Trimming shortened V by 0 bases and J by 4 bases, and 10 bases separated the two germline ends. CDR3 length: 14 residues. The CDR3 DNA follows: TGTGCCAGCAGCTTGGAGACAGCAGTCTATGGCTACACCTTC. It yields the protein CASSLETAVYGYTF.

The V gene is TRBV5-4, the J gene TRBJ1-3; D not certain. The germline V gene has CDR1 SGHNT and CDR2 YYREEE (reference sequence). Trimming left V 1 base short and J 0 bases short, with 8 bases between. This CDR3 comprises 15 residues. The CDR3 region has the DNA TGTGCCAGCAGCTTGAGAGGGATCTCTGGAAACACCATATATTTT. Its translation: CASSLRGISGNTIYF.

The chain has TRBV6-1 and TRBJ2-3; 7 positions match TRBD1. V shed 0 bases and J 4 bases; nucleotides not matched to a gene: 13. This CDR3 has 18 residues. Germline-derived CDR1 and CDR2 are MNHNS and SASEGT. CDR3 sequence (DNA): TGTGCCAGCAGTGAAGCTGTGACAGGGTGGATACTCTCAGATACGCAGTATTTT. Translating gives CASSEAVTGWILSDTQYF.

V is TRBV29-1 and J is TRBJ2-4; D not certain. Trimming left V 4 bases short and J 0 bases short, with 4 bases between. CDR1 is SQVTM, CDR2 ANQGSEA, per germline. The CDR3 contains 12 residues. The CDR3 spells CSVALAKNIQYF. The CDR3 DNA is TGCAGCGTTGCCCTAGCCAAAAACATTCAGTACTTC.

The chain joins TRBV9 to TRBJ1-2; the match to TRBD1 covers 7 bases. V lost 0 bases and J lost 0; bases outside the gene matches: 8. The CDR3 is made up of 17 amino acids. CDR1 and CDR2 (germline): SGDLS, YYNGEE. CDR3 coding DNA: TGTGCCAGCAGCGTAGGTCGACAGGGTTTAGCTAACTATGGCTACACCTTC. This sequence encodes CASSVGRQGLANYGYTF. Combining the CDR3 with reference TRBV9 and TRBJ1-2 gives the whole variable domain DSGVTQTPKHLITATGQRVTLRCSPRSGDLSVYWYQQSLDQGLQFLIQYYNGEERAKGNILERFSAQQFPDLHSELNLSSLELGDSALYFCASSVGRQGLANYGYTFGSGTRLTVV.